These T cell receptor beta chains were read from a single sample in a study of T-cell reconstitution after alpha-beta-depleted transplantation in children. In TCRdb, the PCR reads were re-called with MiXCR into one record per CDR3 protein. This table has around 80,000 distinct CDR3 sequences, 15% to 20% appearing once. The sequencing used PBMCs, mostly from graft donor cells, collected 360 days after TCRalphabeta/CD19-depleted stem cell transplant. The receptors were sampled from a male patient aged 2-15 years who had a stem cell transplant for acute lymphoblastic leukemia, so the T cells may come from the graft donor. The CDR3 runs from the conserved cysteine through the conserved F or W. The D gene is left open where the match is weak. Size is stated for part of the rows, as once, few or many counts, or as a class when the clone is expanded.

TRBV25-1,TRBD1,TRBJ2-5,few,TGTGCCAGCAGTGAATTGGGGACAGGGGAGACCCAGTACTTC,CASSELGTGETQYF
TRBV2,-,TRBJ2-7,-,TGTGCCAGCAGTGGGGGAAAACAGGGCCGTCCCTACGAGCAGTACTTC,CASSGGKQGRPYEQYF
TRBV7-9,-,TRBJ1-2,-,TGTGCCAGCAGCTTAGAAATCGGATCTTATGGCTACACCTTC,CASSLEIGSYGYTF
TRBV10-3,TRBD2,TRBJ2-5,-,TGTGCCATTGGGCTAGCGGGTGAGGAACAAGAGACCCAGTACTTC,CAIGLAGEEQETQYF
TRBV5-6,-,TRBJ2-5,many,TGTGCCAGCAGCCAATTCAGAGCCGGACAAGAGACCCAGTACTTC,CASSQFRAGQETQYF
TRBV10-3,-,TRBJ2-5,-,TGTGCCATCAGTGGGACTTTCCAAGAGACCCAGTACTTC,CAISGTFQETQYF
TRBV12-3/TRBV12-4,-,TRBJ1-2,-,TGTGCCAGCAGATCTCAAAGTTACTATGGCTACACCTTC,CASRSQSYYGYTF
TRBV4-2,-,TRBJ2-6,few,TGTGCCAGCAGCATCAGGGTTACTGGGGCCAACGTCCTGACTTTC,CASSIRVTGANVLTF
TRBV5-1,-,TRBJ2-6,few,TGCGCCAGCAGCTTGGTCTATGGGGCCAACGTCCTGACTTTC,CASSLVYGANVLTF
TRBV6-2/TRBV6-3,-,TRBJ2-7,few,TGTGCCAGCAGTTTCGAACAGACCTACGAGCAGTACTTC,CASSFEQTYEQYF
TRBV4-1,TRBD2,TRBJ2-3,-,TGCGCCAGCAGCCAAGATGGGCCCGACAGGACCCTACTAGCGGGAGCATTTGATACGCAGTATTTT,CASSQDGPDRTLLAGAFDTQYF
TRBV2,TRBD2,TRBJ2-1,-,TGTGCCAGCAGTTCCCGTCGACTAGCGGGAGAGTACAATGAGCAGTTCTTC,CASSSRRLAGEYNEQFF
TRBV6-1,-,TRBJ2-6,-,TGTGCCAGCTCACCCTTGGACGGCTCTGGGGCCAACGTCCTGACTTTC,CASSPLDGSGANVLTF
TRBV12-3/TRBV12-4,TRBD1,TRBJ2-3,-,TGTGCCAGCAGTCTTACAGGGGGCGGGTCAGATACGCAGTATTTT,CASSLTGGGSDTQYF
TRBV24-1,-,TRBJ2-3,-,TGTGCCACCAGTGATTTCGCCGGGAGTTATCTGGTCACAGATACGCAGTATTTT,CATSDFAGSYLVTDTQYF
TRBV29-1,-,TRBJ2-7,many,TGCAGCGCGACAGTTGCGAGCTCCTACGAGCAGTACTTC,CSATVASSYEQYF
TRBV5-1,TRBD1,TRBJ2-2,few,TGCGCCAGCTCGGGACAGGGGTCCACCGGGGAGCTGTTTTTT,CASSGQGSTGELFF
TRBV12-3/TRBV12-4,TRBD1,TRBJ1-2,-,TGTGCCAGCAGTTTAGTATCAGGGGGCGCCTATGGCTACACCTTC,CASSLVSGGAYGYTF
TRBV20-1,-,TRBJ1-5,-,TGCAGTGCTATCCCAGTGGGGAGGGGATATAGCAATCAGCCCCAGCATTTT,CSAIPVGRGYSNQPQHF
TRBV5-1,TRBD2,TRBJ2-2,many,TGCGCCAGCAGTTTACCGGGACTAGCGGGAGCGACCACCGGGGAGCTGTTTTTT,CASSLPGLAGATTGELFF
TRBV18,-,TRBJ2-6,few,TGTGCCAGCTCACCACCGGTATACTCTGGGGCCAACGTCCTGACTTTC,CASSPPVYSGANVLTF
TRBV5-1,TRBD2,TRBJ2-3,many,TGCGCCAGCAGCTTACTAGCGGGAGTGCCAGATACGCAGTATTTT,CASSLLAGVPDTQYF
TRBV10-3,-,TRBJ2-7,-,TGTGCCATCAGTGGAGGAGGGAGTCCCTCCTACGAGCAGTACTTC,CAISGGGSPSYEQYF
TRBV5-1,TRBD1,TRBJ1-2,few,TGCGCCAGCAGACCTCAAACCGGACAGGGCTATGGCTACACCTTC,CASRPQTGQGYGYTF
TRBV5-1,-,TRBJ2-1,many,TGCGCCAGCAGCTTCCCCGGAACCCACAATGAGCAGTTCTTC,CASSFPGTHNEQFF
TRBV11-3,-,TRBJ1-6,many,TGTGCCAGCAGCTTCGGGGTAGCGAGGGAATCACCCCTCCACTTT,CASSFGVARESPLHF
TRBV7-9,TRBD1,TRBJ1-4,-,TGTGCCAGCAGCCACGGGACAGCAACTAATGAAAAACTGTTTTTT,CASSHGTATNEKLFF
TRBV5-1,TRBD2,TRBJ2-7,-,TGCGCCAGCAGCTCTGGACTAGCGGGACACTCCTACGAGCAGTACTTC,CASSSGLAGHSYEQYF
TRBV2,-,TRBJ2-3,many,TGTGCCAGTTCGGGAGATGCAGATACGCAGTATTTT,CASSGDADTQYF
TRBV19,-,TRBJ2-6,few,TGTGCCAGTAGTTATCCAGGGGTAACTGGGGCCAACGTCCTGACTTTC,CASSYPGVTGANVLTF
TRBV12-3/TRBV12-4,-,TRBJ1-3,-,TGTGCCAGCAGTTTTAGGCAGGGCACTGGAAACACCATATATTTT,CASSFRQGTGNTIYF
TRBV27,TRBD2,TRBJ2-7,many,TGTGCCAGCAGCAAATTCCGACGGGACCCCACTGCCGGGGGGTCTTACGAGCAGTACTTC,CASSKFRRDPTAGGSYEQYF
TRBV11-3,-,TRBJ2-4,-,TGTGCCAGCAGCCAAGGAGGGCTCCGAGGGGACATTCAGTACTTC,CASSQGGLRGDIQYF
TRBV6-1,TRBD1,TRBJ1-6,few,TGTGCCAGCAGCTGGACAGGGCTTAATTCACCCCTCCACTTT,CASSWTGLNSPLHF
TRBV3-1,-,TRBJ1-1,-,TGTGCCAGCAGCCAAGTGGCGTTGGGGGCGTGGAACACTGAAGCTTTCTTT,CASSQVALGAWNTEAFF
TRBV7-9,TRBD1,TRBJ1-2,-,TGTGCCAGCAGCTTGGGGGACAGGAGTCGCTATGGCTACACCTTC,CASSLGDRSRYGYTF
TRBV12-3/TRBV12-4,-,TRBJ1-1,-,TGTGCCAGCAGTTTAGCGCTTGGGAGGGCCCCGCACACTGAAGCTTTCTTT,CASSLALGRAPHTEAFF
TRBV12-3/TRBV12-4,-,TRBJ1-5,few,TGTGCCAGCAGCTCTACAGGGAAGGAAGGTCAGCCCCAGCATTTT,CASSSTGKEGQPQHF
TRBV10-3,-,TRBJ2-5,few,TGTGCCATCAGTGAGTCTCCCCCGACGGAATACTTACAAGAGACCCAGTACTTC,CAISESPPTEYLQETQYF
TRBV6-2/TRBV6-3,TRBD2,TRBJ2-2,-,TGTGCCAGCAGTTACTTGTTTGGACTAGCCAGGGAGCTGTTTTTT,CASSYLFGLARELFF
TRBV2,-,TRBJ2-2,many,TGTGCCAGCAAGGGAGCTTGGGACGGGGAGCTGTTTTTT,CASKGAWDGELFF